The 30 T cell receptor beta chains given below trace back to one sample, sequenced in a study of glioma-infiltrating T cells. Using RNA template, CDR3s of TCR alpha and beta were amplified with iRepertoire arm-PCR. One entry per CDR3 protein, called by TCRdb with MiXCR from the multiplex PCR reads. The sample has around 350,000 distinct CDR3 sequences, 41% seen once. Sequencing was carried out using glioma tissue, nonneoplastic brain tissue, or PBMCs (not recorded which). These receptors originate from a human donor with low-grade glioma or glioblastoma, undergoing nonglioma brain surgery, or in good health (not recorded which).

The chain joins TRBV20-1 to TRBJ2-7; tentatively, D is TRBD2 (5 bases). Trimming stripped 6 bases from V and 3 bases from J, with 18 bases between. This CDR3 is 14 amino acids long. The germline V gene encodes CDR1 DFQATT and CDR2 SNEGSKA (reference sequence). The CDR3 DNA reads as TGCAGTGCCCCCGGGGATACCATCCTCTACGAGCAGTACTTC. This encodes CSAPGDTILYEQYF.

The count of this clonotype is one. A much larger clonotype is one base distant, so this may be a read error. This sequence joins TRBV6-2 or TRBV6-3 and TRBJ2-7; maybe TRBD1 (6 bases). The CDR3 totals 16 residues. Germline CDR1 reads MNHEY; CDR2 reads SVGEGT. Trimming cost V 3 bases and J 4 bases, with 19 bases left between them. CDR3 in DNA: TGTGCCAGCAGTTATTCCGACCCGGGACATGGTTACGAGCAGTACTTC. Its protein is CASSYSDPGHGYEQYF.

This clonotype was detected many times. The V gene is TRBV27, the J gene TRBJ2-7, with D hard to call. The CDR3 is 15 amino acids. CDR1 is MNHEY, CDR2 SMNVEV, per germline (reference sequence). The V end lost 5 bases, the J end lost 3 bases, and 17 bases lay between the germline ends. CDR3 in amino acids: CASSPQRWVSYEQYF. CDR3 bases: TGTGCCAGCAGTCCACAACGGTGGGTTAGCTACGAGCAGTACTTC.

Concerning this clonotype: A much larger clone differs from this one at a single base, so this may be a read error. The chain employs TRBV6-1 and TRBJ1-1; D is unresolved. CDR3 size: 12 residues. Per the germline V gene, CDR1 is MNHNS and CDR2 is SASEGT. Trimming took off 8 bases at V and 10 bases at J, with 17 bases between the two ends. The CDR3 spells CASATEEWGAFF. As DNA, the CDR3 is TGTGCCAGCGCCACGGAGGAATGGGGAGCTTTCTTT.

This clonotype was observed many times. The chain carries TRBV27 and TRBJ2-1; TRBD1 might be the D (5 bases). The CDR3 sequence is 13 residues long. The V end lost 6 bases, the J end lost 5 bases, and 11 bases lay between the germline ends. The germline V gene encodes CDR1 MNHEY and CDR2 SMNVEV (reference sequence). The CDR3 region has the DNA TGTGCCAGCAGGAGACAGTTTGACAATGAGCAGTTCTTC. This sequence encodes CASRRQFDNEQFF.

This chain links TRBV3-1 with TRBJ2-7; TRBD2 matches 7 bases. CDR1 is LGHDT and CDR2 is YNNKEL in the germline V gene (reference sequence). J gave up 7 bases and V 6 bases, and 18 bases lay outside the gene matches. The CDR3 contains 16 residues. The CDR3 is CASSPRGGSMYNEQYF. The DNA for the CDR3 is TGTGCCAGCAGTCCTAGAGGCGGGAGCATGTACAATGAGCAGTACTTC.

The chain employs TRBV6-1 and TRBJ1-3, with 7 bases that match TRBD1. V trimming: 6 bases; J trimming: 0 bases; junction bases outside the gene matches: 11. CDR1 MNHNS and CDR2 SASEGT come from the germline V gene. The CDR3 loop spans 17 amino acids. The chain's CDR3 is CASSSRGGTRSGNTIYF. The CDR3 nucleotides read TGTGCCAGCAGCTCCAGGGGGGGGACGCGCTCTGGAAACACCATATATTTT.

This chain links TRBV20-1 with TRBJ1-1; TRBD1 is a possible D gene (6 bases). Germline CDR1 DFQATT, CDR2 SNEGSKA (reference sequence). This CDR3 has 11 residues. The CDR3 DNA reads TGCAGAGAGGACAGGAACACTGAAGCTTTCTTT. It codes for CREDRNTEAFF.

V gene TRBV27 combines with J gene TRBJ2-2; D could derive from TRBD1 or TRBD2 (5 bases each). Looked up from germline, CDR1 is MNHEY and CDR2 is SMNVEV (reference sequence). CDR3 size: 16 residues. The V gene lost 1 base and the J gene lost 4 bases, with 13 bases spanning the gap. CDR3 protein: CASSLFPGAGTGELFF. Here the CDR3 DNA reads TGTGCCAGCAGTTTATTTCCCGGGGCCGGCACCGGGGAGCTGTTTTTT.

This clonotype was seen a single time. The genes are TRBV5-1 and TRBJ2-1; 8 bases agree with TRBD2. The CDR3 is 16 amino acids. V was clipped by 0 bases and J by 9 bases; unmatched bases: 11. The germline V gene encodes CDR1 SGHRS and CDR2 YFSETQ. The CDR3 loop is CASSLDTDSGKGEQFF. The CDR3 DNA follows: TGCGCCAGCAGCTTGGACACGGATAGCGGGAAGGGTGAGCAGTTCTTC.

A note on this clonotype: A read error is possible here, since a much larger clone lies one base away. V usage is TRBV4-2 and J usage is TRBJ2-7; 10 bases match TRBD1. The CDR3 contains 16 residues. The germline CDR1 and CDR2 sequences are LGHNA and YNFKEQ. The CDR3 DNA sequence: TGTGCCAGCAGCCAAGATGTGGGACAGGGGTACTACAAGCAGTACTTC. Residues: CASSQDVGQGYYKQYF.

The sample holds many counts of this clonotype. For the CDR3, the DNA is TGTGCCAGCAGCTTAGGGATTAGCGGGAATCCCAATGAGCAGTTCTTC. Translating it yields CASSLGISGNPNEQFF. The V gene is TRBV7-8, the J gene TRBJ2-1, with 8 bases lining up with TRBD2. V gave up 1 base and J gave up 6 bases; unmatched junction bases: 8. Germline-derived CDR1 and CDR2 are SGHVS and FQNEAQ. This CDR3 contains 16 residues.

As concerns this clonotype: This sequence may be a read error, since a much larger clone differs from it by one base. The chain employs TRBV25-1 and TRBJ2-7; D may be TRBD1 or TRBD2 (6 bases each). CDR3 length: 15 amino acids. Looked up from germline, CDR1 is MGHDK and CDR2 is SYGVNS. The CDR3 loop reads CASSEEGGAIYEQCF. CDR3 nucleotides: TGTGCCAGCAGTGAAGAGGGGGGAGCAATCTACGAGCAGTGCTTC.

Comments on this clonotype: It may be a read error: a sequence one base away is much more abundant. The chain is built from TRBV20-1 and TRBJ1-1; D is undetermined. From germline, CDR1 is DFQATT and CDR2 SNEGSKA (reference sequence). V lost 3 bases to trimming and J lost 0 bases, with 8 bases between them. The CDR3 sequence is 13 residues long. CDR3 residues: CSASRSMNTEAFF. DNA of the CDR3: TGCAGTGCTAGTCGTTCGATGAACACTGAAGCTTTCTTT.

This chain links TRBV2 with TRBJ1-2, with TRBD1 identical over 10 bases. This CDR3 is built from 14 residues. Germline V gives CDR1 SNHLY, CDR2 FYNNEI. V lost 6 bases and J lost 6; bases outside the gene matches: 7. CDR3 DNA sequence: TGTGCCAGCAGGACGACAGGGGGCTCACATGGCTACACCTTC. Its protein is CASRTTGGSHGYTF.

This clonotype was seen ten or more times. The V gene is TRBV6-5, the J gene TRBJ1-2; a possible D gene is TRBD1 (5 bases). From germline, CDR1 is MNHEY and CDR2 SVGAGI. V was clipped by 2 bases and J by 4 bases, with 5 bases between them. CDR3 length equals 12 residues. CDR3 DNA: TGTGCCAGCAGTTACGGGGCCTATGGCTACACCTTC. As protein: CASSYGAYGYTF.

This clonotype has a handful of counts. The J gene is TRBJ1-5, the V gene TRBV5-1; 8 bases match TRBD1. From germline, CDR1 is SGHRS and CDR2 YFSETQ. Germline trimming cut 5 bases from V and 3 bases from J; bases unmatched to any gene: 1. The CDR3 is made up of 13 amino acids. DNA of the CDR3: TGCGCCAGCAGACAGGGGGTCAATCAGCCCCAGCATTTT. Its protein is CASRQGVNQPQHF.

As to this clonotype: A read error may explain this, as a much larger clone is one base away. The chain has TRBV6-1 and TRBJ2-1; TRBD1 agrees at 8 bases. The V segment lost 8 bases and the J segment 10 bases; nucleotides outside the gene matches: 13. The CDR3 length is 14 residues. Germline CDR1 MNHNS, CDR2 SASEGT. The CDR3 region is CASCWTGTQGEQFF. The CDR3 bases are TGTGCCAGCTGCTGGACAGGGACTCAAGGGGAGCAGTTCTTC.

This clonotype has at least ten counts. V and J are TRBV4-3 and TRBJ2-1; D remains ambiguous. The V end lost 4 bases, the J end lost 5 bases, and 9 bases lay between the germline ends. This CDR3 contains 13 residues. CDR1 is LGHNA and CDR2 is YSLEER in the germline V gene. The CDR3 protein is CASSPDSDNEQFF. CDR3 bases: TGCGCCAGCAGCCCCGACTCAGACAATGAGCAGTTCTTC.

This clonotype was found a few times. The chain joins TRBV4-2 to TRBJ2-7; TRBD1 matches at 7 bases. Germline trimming cut 3 bases from V and 3 bases from J; bases unmatched to any gene: 5. CDR3 length: 14 residues. Looked up from germline, CDR1 is LGHNA and CDR2 is YNFKEQ. CDR3 amino acids: CASSHPDRSYEQYF. CDR3 nucleotide sequence: TGTGCCAGCAGCCACCCGGACAGGAGCTACGAGCAGTACTTC.

This clonotype showed up just a few times. CDR3 sequence: CSARDAIYEQYF. The CDR3 DNA sequence: TGCAGTGCTAGAGACGCGATTTACGAGCAGTACTTC. This chain uses TRBV20-1 with TRBJ2-7, with D unresolved. V dropped 0 bases and J dropped 4 bases, with 7 bases sitting between them. Per the germline V gene, CDR1 is DFQATT and CDR2 is SNEGSKA (reference sequence). The CDR3 extends over 12 amino acids.

This clonotype occurred many times. The CDR3 reads CASSELGQGTYEQYF. The CDR3 coding sequence is TGTGCCAGCAGTGAACTGGGACAGGGGACCTACGAGCAGTACTTC. The rearrangement uses TRBV6-1 and TRBJ2-7; 10 bases are shared with TRBD1. CDR1 and CDR2 from the germline V gene are MNHNS and SASEGT. V lost 2 bases, J lost 2 bases, and 3 bases stayed unmatched. This CDR3 has 15 residues.

This clonotype was seen a handful of times. The chain is built from TRBV4-2 and TRBJ2-3; D is unclear. This CDR3 region has 15 residues. Germline V gene data show CDR1 as LGHNA and CDR2 as YNFKEQ. V gave up 5 bases and J gave up 2 bases, with 14 bases separating them. The CDR3 DNA follows: TGTGCCAGCAGCGCGACACTTGACCCCACAGATACGCAGTATTTT. It translates to CASSATLDPTDTQYF.

This chain links TRBV20-1 with TRBJ2-7; TRBD2 might be the D (5 bases). The germline V gene encodes CDR1 DFQATT and CDR2 SNEGSKA (reference sequence). V was clipped by 3 bases and J by 1 base, with 13 bases between them. The CDR3 spans 14 residues. The CDR3 protein is CSARVAGLSYEQYF. The DNA of the CDR3 is TGCAGTGCTAGGGTCGCGGGTTTATCCTACGAGCAGTACTTC.

In this sample, this clonotype turned up a few times. V gene TRBV5-1 combines with J gene TRBJ2-3; the D is unclear. The V and J ends lost 0 bases and 2 bases respectively, with 7 bases between them. Germline CDR1 SGHRS, CDR2 YFSETQ. The CDR3 is 14 residues long. CDR3 DNA: TGCGCCAGCAGCTTGGCGCCCGACACAGATACGCAGTATTTT. Protein: CASSLAPDTDTQYF.

This chain uses TRBV27 with TRBJ1-1; possible D gene TRBD1, 6 bases. This CDR3 contains 13 residues. V lost 6 bases, J lost 7 bases, and 15 bases lay in between. Germline CDR1 reads MNHEY; CDR2 reads SMNVEV (reference sequence). This CDR3 is CASSWGGDNEAFF. As DNA, the CDR3 is TGTGCCAGCAGCTGGGGGGGGGACAATGAAGCTTTCTTT.

This clonotype was observed a single time. Just one base apart from a much larger clone, this may be a read error. The conserved closing phenylalanine or tryptophan is absent in this CDR3, likely reflecting a read error. V usage is TRBV20-1 and J usage is TRBJ1-1; no clear D gene. The CDR3 consists of 11 residues. Germline V CDR1 and CDR2: DFQATT, SNEGSKA (reference sequence). CDR3 DNA: TGCAGCCGCCTACACGGAGCTGAAGCTTTCCTT. Its protein product is CSRLHGAEAFL.

V and J are TRBV6-1 and TRBJ2-1; TRBD1 matches at 10 bases. There are 15 residues in the CDR3. V dropped 5 bases and J dropped 10; count of bases not matched to a gene: 11. The germline gives CDR1 MNHNS, CDR2 SASEGT. CDR3 DNA sequence: TGTGCCAGCAGTATCCCCGGGACAGGGGACCGGGAGCAGTTCTTC. Residues: CASSIPGTGDREQFF.

The sample holds one count of this clonotype. A much larger clone lies a single base off, so this may be a read error. The chain couples TRBV6-5 to TRBJ1-6; D unresolved. Per germline, CDR1 MNHEY and CDR2 SVGAGI. The CDR3 has 15 amino acids. Trimming took 4 bases from V and 12 from J, leaving 19 bases between them. CDR3 region: CASSLQTPIYLPLHF. DNA for the CDR3: TGTGCCAGCAGTTTGCAGACGCCTATCTATTTACCCCTCCACTTT.

On this clonotype itself: This may stem from a read error, because a much larger clone lies one nucleotide away. CDR3 sequence: CASIRFGSGSTIYF. Written as DNA, the CDR3 is TGTGCCAGCATTCGCTTTGGCTCTGGAAGCACCATATATTTT. This rearrangement joins TRBV6-1 to TRBJ1-3, with D unresolved. The CDR3 contains 14 residues. Germline values: CDR1 MNHNS, CDR2 SASEGT.